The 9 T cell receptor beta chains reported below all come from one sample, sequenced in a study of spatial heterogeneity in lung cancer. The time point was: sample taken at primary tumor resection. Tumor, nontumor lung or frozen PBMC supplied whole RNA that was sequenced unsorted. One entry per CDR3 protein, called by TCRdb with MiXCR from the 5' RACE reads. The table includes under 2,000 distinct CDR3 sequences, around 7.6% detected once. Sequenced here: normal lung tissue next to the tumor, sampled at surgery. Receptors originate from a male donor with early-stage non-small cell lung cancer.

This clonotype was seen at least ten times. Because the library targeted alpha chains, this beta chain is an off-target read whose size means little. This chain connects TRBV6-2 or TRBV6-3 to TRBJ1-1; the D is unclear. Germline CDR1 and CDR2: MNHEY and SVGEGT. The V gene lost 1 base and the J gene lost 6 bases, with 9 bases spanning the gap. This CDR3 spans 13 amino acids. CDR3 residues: CASSYYGLPEAFF. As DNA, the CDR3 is TGTGCCAGCAGTTACTACGGCCTCCCTGAAGCTTTCTTT.

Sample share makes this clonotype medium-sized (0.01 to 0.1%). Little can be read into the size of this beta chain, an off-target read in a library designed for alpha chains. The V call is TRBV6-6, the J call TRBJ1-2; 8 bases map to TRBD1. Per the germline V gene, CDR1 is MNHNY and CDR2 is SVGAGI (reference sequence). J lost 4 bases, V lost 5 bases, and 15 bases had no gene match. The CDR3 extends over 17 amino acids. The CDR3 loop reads CASSEHEGGQDRYGYTF. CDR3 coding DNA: TGTGCCAGCAGTGAACACGAAGGGGGACAGGACCGCTATGGCTACACCTTC.

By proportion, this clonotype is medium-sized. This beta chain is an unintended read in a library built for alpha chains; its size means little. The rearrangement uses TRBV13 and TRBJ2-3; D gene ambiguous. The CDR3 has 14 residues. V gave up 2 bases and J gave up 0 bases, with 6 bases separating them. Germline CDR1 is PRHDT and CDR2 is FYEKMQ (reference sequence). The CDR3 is CASSLWASTDTQYF. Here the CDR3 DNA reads TGTGCCAGCAGCTTATGGGCTAGCACAGATACGCAGTATTTT.

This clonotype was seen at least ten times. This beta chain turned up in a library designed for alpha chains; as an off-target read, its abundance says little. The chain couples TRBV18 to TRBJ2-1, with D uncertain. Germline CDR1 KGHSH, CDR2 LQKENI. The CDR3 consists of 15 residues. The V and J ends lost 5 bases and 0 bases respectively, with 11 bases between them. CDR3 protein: CASSIGSHSYNEQFF. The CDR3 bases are TGTGCCAGCTCAATCGGGTCTCACTCCTACAATGAGCAGTTCTTC.

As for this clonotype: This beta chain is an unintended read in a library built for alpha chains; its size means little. The CDR3 spells CSANPGVAHYNEQFF. The CDR3 nucleotides are TGCAGTGCTAACCCCGGGGTAGCGCACTACAATGAGCAGTTCTTC. The genes are TRBV20-1 and TRBJ2-1; tentative D call: TRBD2 (5 bases). V lost 4 bases, J lost 3 bases, and 16 bases lay in between. Germline CDR1 and CDR2: DFQATT and SNEGSKA (reference sequence). This CDR3 spans 15 amino acids.

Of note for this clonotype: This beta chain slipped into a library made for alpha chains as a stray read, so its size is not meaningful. The CDR3 region has the DNA TGCAGTGCTCTGGCCGGGGGGAATTACAATGAGCAGTTCTTC. Encoded protein: CSALAGGNYNEQFF. V and J are TRBV20-1 and TRBJ2-1; 7 bases align to TRBD2. The germline gives CDR1 DFQATT, CDR2 SNEGSKA (reference sequence). Unmatched junction bases numbered 8, after V lost 5 bases and J lost 4 bases. The CDR3 runs 14 residues.

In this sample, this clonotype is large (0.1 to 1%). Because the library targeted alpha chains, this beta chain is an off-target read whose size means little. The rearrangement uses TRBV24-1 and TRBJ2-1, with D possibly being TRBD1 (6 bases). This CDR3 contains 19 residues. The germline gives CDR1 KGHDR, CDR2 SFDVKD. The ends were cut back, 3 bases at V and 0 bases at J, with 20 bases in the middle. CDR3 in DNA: TGTGCCACCAGTGATCGCCTGGGGGTGGGGACAAGCTCCTACAATGAGCAGTTCTTC. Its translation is CATSDRLGVGTSSYNEQFF.

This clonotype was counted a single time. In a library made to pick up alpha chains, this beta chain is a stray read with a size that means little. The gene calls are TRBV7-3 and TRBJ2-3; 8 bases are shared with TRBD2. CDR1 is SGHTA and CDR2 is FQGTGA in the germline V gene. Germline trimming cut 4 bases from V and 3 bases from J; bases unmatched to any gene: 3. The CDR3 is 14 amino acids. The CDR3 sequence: CASSSGLATDTQYF. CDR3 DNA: TGTGCCAGCAGCTCCGGACTAGCTACAGATACGCAGTATTTT.

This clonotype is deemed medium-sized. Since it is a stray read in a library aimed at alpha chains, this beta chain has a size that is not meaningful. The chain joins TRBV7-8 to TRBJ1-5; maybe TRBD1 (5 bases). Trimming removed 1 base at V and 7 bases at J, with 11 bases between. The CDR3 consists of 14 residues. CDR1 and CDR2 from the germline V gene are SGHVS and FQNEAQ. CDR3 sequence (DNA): TGTGCCAGCAGCTTAGGAACAGGATGGCAGCCCCAGCATTTT. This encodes CASSLGTGWQPQHF.